A selection of T cell receptor beta chains follows, all from one sample in a study of T cell responses to AZD1222 COVID-19 vaccine. The data were produced by immunoSEQ multiplex PCR, yet TCRdb's version contains in-frame clones alone and is incomplete. The sample shows fewer than 120,000 clones, 70% to 90% of them seen only once. The input for sequencing was peripheral blood, taken on day 0 of AZD1222 vaccination. The receptors stem from an adult in good health. The CDR3 runs from the conserved cysteine through the conserved F or W. D genes are given only for firm matches. Size values are once, few and many counts, or a class for expanded clones, and some rows have none.

TRBV19	NA	TRBJ2-6	NA	TGTGCCAGTAGTACAGGGTGGTCTGGGGCCAACGTCCTGACTTTC	CASSTGWSGANVLTF
TRBV3-1/TRBV3-2	NA	TRBJ1-3	NA	TGTGCCAGCAGCCATGCCTCCCGAGGGGCGGTTGGAAACACCATATATTTT	CASSHASRGAVGNTIYF
TRBV7-8	NA	TRBJ2-5	NA	TGTGCCAGCAGCACCACTGGCGGGGGCGGGAAGACCCAGTACTTC	CASSTTGGGGKTQYF
TRBV5-4	NA	TRBJ2-2	TRBD1	TGTGCCAGCAGTTTTGGAGGCGGACAGGGTTCGACCGGGGAGCTGTTTTTT	CASSFGGGQGSTGELFF
TRBV6-5	NA	TRBJ1-5	TRBD1	TGTGCCAGCAGTCGACAGGGGAACAATCAGCCCCAGCATTTT	CASSRQGNNQPQHF
TRBV7-2	NA	TRBJ1-6	TRBD1	TGTGCCAGCAACAGGGGGAGCTCCTATAATTCACCCCTCCACTTT	CASNRGSSYNSPLHF
TRBV2	NA	TRBJ2-3	NA	TGTGCCAGCGCCAGGGTGGGGGTCACAGATACGCAGTATTTT	CASARVGVTDTQYF
TRBV28	once	TRBJ1-5	NA	TGTGCCAGCAGTTGGTGGGGACAGCCCCAGCATTTT	CASSWWGQPQHF
TRBV7-3	NA	TRBJ2-2	NA	TGTGCCAGCAGCGCGACAGCCTACACCGGGGAGCTGTTTTTT	CASSATAYTGELFF
TRBV11-2	NA	TRBJ1-4	TRBD1	TGTGCCAGCAGCTCGGGACAGGCGGCAACTAATGAAAAACTGTTTTTT	CASSSGQAATNEKLFF
TRBV9	NA	TRBJ1-1	NA	TGTGCCAGCAGCTTAAAGGACGGAACTGAAGCTTTCTTT	CASSLKDGTEAFF
TRBV28	NA	TRBJ2-4	NA	TGTGCCATAGGGGACACCGTATCCAAAAACATTCAGTACTTC	CAIGDTVSKNIQYF
TRBV19	NA	TRBJ1-2	NA	TGTGCCAGTAGTATAGGCAGGGAAAATGGCTACACCTTC	CASSIGRENGYTF
TRBV11-1	NA	TRBJ2-7	TRBD1	TGTGCCAGCACCTGGGACAGGGGCGACGAGCAGTACTTC	CASTWDRGDEQYF
TRBV10-3	NA	TRBJ2-7	NA	TGTGCCATCAGTCCTCTACCTGACTACGAGCAGTACTTC	CAISPLPDYEQYF
TRBV19	NA	TRBJ2-7	TRBD2	TGTGCCAGTAGTATCGGGGGGGGTTCCTACGAGCAGTACTTC	CASSIGGGSYEQYF
TRBV7-2	NA	TRBJ1-3	TRBD1	TGTGCCAGCAGTGACAGGGTTAACTCTGGAAACACCATATATTTT	CASSDRVNSGNTIYF
TRBV9	NA	TRBJ1-1	NA	TGTGCCAGCAGCGTAGTGCCAGTCTCTCAGGGGACTGAAGCTTTCTTT	CASSVVPVSQGTEAFF
TRBV5-1	NA	TRBJ2-7	NA	TGCGCCAGCAGCTCGGATAATCGCGGCGAGCAGTACTTC	CASSSDNRGEQYF
TRBV7-2	NA	TRBJ2-1	NA	TGTGCCAGCACCCCGGAGCGGGACAATGAGCAGTTCTTC	CASTPERDNEQFF
TRBV5-4	once	TRBJ2-1	TRBD2	TGTGCCAGCAGCTCGGGACTAGCGGGAGGATACAATGAGCAGTTCTTC	CASSSGLAGGYNEQFF
TRBV7-2	NA	TRBJ2-7	TRBD2	TGTGCCAGCAGCCAGACTAGCGGGGGGGCATACGAGCAGTACTTC	CASSQTSGGAYEQYF